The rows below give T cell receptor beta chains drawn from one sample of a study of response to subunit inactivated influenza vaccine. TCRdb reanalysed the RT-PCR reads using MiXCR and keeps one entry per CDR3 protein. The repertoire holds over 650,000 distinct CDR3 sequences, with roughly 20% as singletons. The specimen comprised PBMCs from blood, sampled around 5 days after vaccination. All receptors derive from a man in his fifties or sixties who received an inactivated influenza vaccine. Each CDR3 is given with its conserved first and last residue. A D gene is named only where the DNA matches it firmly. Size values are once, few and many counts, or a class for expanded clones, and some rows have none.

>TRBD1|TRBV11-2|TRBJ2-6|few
CASSLVLRIRDRNSGANVLTF
TGTGCCAGCAGCTTAGTACTAAGGATTCGGGACAGAAACTCTGGGGCCAACGTCCTGACTTTC
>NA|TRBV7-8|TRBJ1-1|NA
CASSPPAMNTEAFF
TGTGCCAGCAGCCCTCCGGCAATGAACACTGAAGCTTTCTTT
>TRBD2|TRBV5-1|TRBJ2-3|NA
CASSPRRGTFTDTQYF
TGCGCCAGCAGCCCTCGGCGGGGGACCTTCACAGATACGCAGTATTTT
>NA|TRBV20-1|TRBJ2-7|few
CSARSLSYEQYF
TGCAGTGCTAGATCCCTTTCCTACGAGCAGTACTTC
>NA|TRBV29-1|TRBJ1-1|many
CSVEVGATEAFF
TGCAGCGTTGAAGTGGGGGCCACTGAAGCTTTCTTT
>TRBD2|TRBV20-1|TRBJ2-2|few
CSAPELAGLSGELFF
TGCAGTGCCCCCGAATTAGCGGGGTTAAGCGGGGAGCTGTTTTTT
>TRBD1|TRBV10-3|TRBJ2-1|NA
CAISGGTGGNEQFF
TGTGCCATCAGTGGCGGGACAGGGGGCAATGAGCAGTTCTTC
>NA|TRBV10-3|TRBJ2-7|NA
CAISEAGTPYEQYF
TGTGCCATCAGTGAGGCCGGGACACCCTACGAGCAGTACTTC
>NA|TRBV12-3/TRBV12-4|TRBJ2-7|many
CASSWAPGNREQYF
TGTGCCAGCAGTTGGGCCCCGGGGAACAGAGAGCAGTACTTC
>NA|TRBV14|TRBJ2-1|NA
CASSPRQVLGNEQFF
TGTGCCAGCAGCCCGCGACAGGTCTTGGGTAATGAGCAGTTCTTC
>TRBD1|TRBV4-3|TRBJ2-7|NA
CASSQDPGQAAYEQYF
TGCGCCAGCAGCCAAGACCCGGGACAGGCCGCCTACGAGCAGTACTTC
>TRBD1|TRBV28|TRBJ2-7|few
CASSPRDRYEQYF
TGTGCCAGCAGTCCCCGGGACAGATACGAGCAGTACTTC
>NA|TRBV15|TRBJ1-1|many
CATSRDFGEKYTEAFF
TGTGCCACCAGCAGAGATTTCGGTGAGAAGTACACTGAAGCTTTCTTT
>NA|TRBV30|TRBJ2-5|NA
CAWSAGPETQYF
TGTGCCTGGAGTGCAGGGCCAGAGACCCAGTACTTC
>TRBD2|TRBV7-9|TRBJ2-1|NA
CASSLAEKLADNEQFF
TGTGCCAGCAGCTTAGCGGAAAAACTAGCGGATAATGAGCAGTTCTTC
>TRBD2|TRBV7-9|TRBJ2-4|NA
CASSLALAEKNIQYF
TGTGCCAGCAGCTTAGCCCTAGCGGAAAAAAACATTCAGTACTTC
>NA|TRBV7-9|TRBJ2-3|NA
CASSLEGRRTDTQYF
TGTGCCAGCAGCTTAGAAGGCAGGAGGACAGATACGCAGTATTTT
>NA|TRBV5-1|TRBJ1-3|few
CASSLAGSLSSGNTIYF
TGCGCCAGCAGCTTGGCCGGGAGCCTGAGCTCTGGAAACACCATATATTTT
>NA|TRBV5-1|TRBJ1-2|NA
CASSLEGSSYGYTF
TGCGCCAGCAGCTTGGAGGGCAGTAGCTATGGCTACACCTTC
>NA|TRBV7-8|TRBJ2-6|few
CASSLDVLFTGANVLTF
TGTGCCAGCAGCTTAGACGTCCTTTTTACTGGGGCCAACGTCCTGACTTTC
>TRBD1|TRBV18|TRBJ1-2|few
CASSDQTGVYGYTF
TGTGCCAGCTCAGATCAAACAGGGGTCTATGGCTACACCTTC
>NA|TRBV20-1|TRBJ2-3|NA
CSAPRQVMDTDTQYF
TGCAGTGCTCCCAGACAGGTTATGGACACAGATACGCAGTATTTT
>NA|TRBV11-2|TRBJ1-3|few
CASSLDLSGNTIYF
TGTGCCAGCAGCTTAGATCTTTCTGGAAACACCATATATTTT
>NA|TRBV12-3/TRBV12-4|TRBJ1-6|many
CASSLGQNSPLHF
TGTGCCAGCAGTTTAGGACAGAATTCACCCCTCCACTTT
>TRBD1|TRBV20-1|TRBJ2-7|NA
CSGERRDRSTYEQYF
TGCAGTGGAGAGCGCCGGGACAGGTCCACCTACGAGCAGTACTTC
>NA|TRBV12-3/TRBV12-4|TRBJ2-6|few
CASRPRAIRSGANVLTF
TGTGCCAGTCGACCCAGGGCCATAAGGTCTGGGGCCAACGTCCTGACTTTC
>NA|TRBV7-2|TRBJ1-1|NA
CASSLISSGTEAFF
TGTGCCAGCAGCTTAATATCCTCGGGCACTGAAGCTTTCTTT
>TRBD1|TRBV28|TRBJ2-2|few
CASRRTGANTGELFF
TGTGCCAGCAGACGGACAGGGGCGAACACCGGGGAGCTGTTTTTT
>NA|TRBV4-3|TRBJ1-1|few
CASSQVVQYTEAFF
TGCGCCAGCAGCCAAGTTGTCCAGTACACTGAAGCTTTCTTT
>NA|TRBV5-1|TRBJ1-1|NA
CASSLRIGTGLNTEAFF
TGCGCCAGCAGCTTGAGGATCGGGACGGGTCTGAACACTGAAGCTTTCTTT
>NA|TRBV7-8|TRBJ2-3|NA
CASSLGGGSADTQYF
TGTGCCAGCAGCTTAGGGGGGGGCTCCGCAGATACGCAGTATTTT
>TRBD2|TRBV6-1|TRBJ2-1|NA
CASSASGGRRLNEQFF
TGTGCCAGCAGTGCTAGCGGGGGCCGAAGGTTAAATGAGCAGTTCTTC
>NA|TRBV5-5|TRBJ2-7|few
CASSLRWHGGYEQYF
TGTGCCAGCAGCTTGAGATGGCACGGAGGCTACGAGCAGTACTTC
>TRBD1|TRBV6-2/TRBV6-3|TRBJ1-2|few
CASSYSWQGANYGYTF
TGTGCCAGCAGTTACTCCTGGCAGGGGGCAAACTATGGCTACACCTTC
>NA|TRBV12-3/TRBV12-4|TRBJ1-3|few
CASSLRGGNTIYF
TGTGCCAGCAGTCTCAGGGGAGGAAACACCATATATTTT
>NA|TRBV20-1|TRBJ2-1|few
CSAREGGADNEQFF
TGCAGTGCTAGAGAAGGGGGTGCGGACAATGAGCAGTTCTTC
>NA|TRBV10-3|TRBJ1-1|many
CAIRHPVGGRDTEAFF
TGTGCCATCAGGCACCCCGTCGGCGGGAGGGACACTGAAGCTTTCTTT
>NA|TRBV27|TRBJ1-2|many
CASSQGGGLIQGYTF
TGTGCCAGCAGTCAAGGGGGGGGCCTGATCCAGGGCTACACCTTC
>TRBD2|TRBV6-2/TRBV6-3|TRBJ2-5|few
CASRLDAGGQETQYF
TGTGCCAGCAGATTAGATGCGGGGGGGCAAGAGACCCAGTACTTC
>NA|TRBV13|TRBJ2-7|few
CASSLGLGYSYEQYF
TGTGCCAGCAGCTTAGGCCTCGGCTACTCCTACGAGCAGTACTTC
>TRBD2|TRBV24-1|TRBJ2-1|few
CATSDFRARSGGVFEQFF
TGTGCCACCAGTGATTTCAGAGCGAGGAGCGGGGGGGTGTTTGAGCAGTTCTTC
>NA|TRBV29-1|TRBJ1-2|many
CSVEDGDNYGYTF
TGCAGCGTTGAAGATGGGGATAACTATGGCTACACCTTC
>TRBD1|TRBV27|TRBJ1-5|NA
CASSAGTGGAQPQHF
TGTGCCAGCAGTGCCGGGACAGGGGGTGCTCAGCCCCAGCATTTT
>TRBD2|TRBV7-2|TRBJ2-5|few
CASSLGLNPRETQYF
TGTGCCAGCAGCCTGGGACTAAATCCTCGAGAGACCCAGTACTTC
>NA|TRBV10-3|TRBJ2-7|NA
CAIRGGQSYEQYF
TGTGCCATCAGGGGGGGACAGAGCTACGAGCAGTACTTC
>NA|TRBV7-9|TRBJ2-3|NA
CASSRLSGLTDTQYF
TGTGCCAGCAGCCGTCTCTCTGGCCTCACAGATACGCAGTATTTT
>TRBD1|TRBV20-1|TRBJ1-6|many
CSAQHRGYNSPLHF
TGCAGTGCCCAGCACAGGGGGTATAATTCACCCCTCCACTTT
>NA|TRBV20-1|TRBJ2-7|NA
CSARPRAGTYEQYF
TGCAGTGCTAGACCCCGGGCGGGGACCTACGAGCAGTACTTC
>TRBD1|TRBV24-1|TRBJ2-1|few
CATSEAGQGIYNEQFF
TGTGCCACCAGTGAGGCGGGACAGGGTATCTACAATGAGCAGTTCTTC
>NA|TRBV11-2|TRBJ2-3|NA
CASSYPEDGGDRTDTQYF
TGTGCCAGCAGCTACCCGGAGGATGGAGGGGACCGGACAGATACGCAGTATTTT
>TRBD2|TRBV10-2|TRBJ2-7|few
CASSESLLAGGRSYEQYF
TGCGCCAGCAGTGAGTCCCTACTAGCGGGGGGGCGCTCCTACGAGCAGTACTTC
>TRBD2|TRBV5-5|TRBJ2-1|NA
CASSSLAAGSYNEQFF
TGTGCCAGCAGCTCGCTCGCAGCGGGATCCTACAATGAGCAGTTCTTC
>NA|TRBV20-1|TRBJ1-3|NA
CSGATTEKGGNTIYF
TGCAGTGGCGCGACAACAGAAAAGGGGGGAAACACCATATATTTT
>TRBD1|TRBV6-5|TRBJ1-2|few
CASSSGTVNYGYTF
TGTGCCAGCAGTTCCGGGACAGTTAACTATGGCTACACCTTC
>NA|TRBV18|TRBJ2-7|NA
CASSPYREEQYF
TGTGCCAGCTCACCCTACAGGGAAGAGCAGTACTTC
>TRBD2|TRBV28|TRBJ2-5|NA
CASSLVGEGTIETQYF
TGTGCCAGCAGTTTAGTGGGGGAGGGGACGATAGAGACCCAGTACTTC
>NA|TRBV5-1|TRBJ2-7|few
CASSLDGRQSYEQYF
TGCGCCAGCAGCTTGGACGGTCGCCAGTCCTACGAGCAGTACTTC
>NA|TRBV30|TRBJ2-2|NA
CAWNRGGIVGELFF
TGTGCCTGGAATAGAGGGGGGATCGTCGGGGAGCTGTTTTTT
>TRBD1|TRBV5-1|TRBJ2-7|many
CASSLAQGAREQYF
TGCGCCAGCAGCTTGGCGCAGGGGGCGCGCGAGCAGTACTTC